Listed here is a single TCR beta chain. Its antigen is still unknown. This sample was included in a study of identical twins. Notes on the study in general: Where out-of-frame alpha sequences were twin-shared, they showed excess low generation probability. Less excess twin sharing appeared in beta out-of-frame sequences.

Through template switching, a universal primer site was introduced, and the cDNA contained unique molecular identifiers. A single record per CDR3 protein comes from TCRdb applying MiXCR to the 5' RACE reads. Counted here are 640,000 or so distinct CDR3 sequences, over 5% occurring once; the ten biggest clones make up around 1.7%. With 2 bases clipped from V and 10 bases from J, the junction kept 8 bases outside the gene matches. From germline, CDR1 is MNHEY and CDR2 SMNVEV (reference sequence). CDR3 length: 15 amino acids. V is TRBV27 and J is TRBJ1-1; 12 bases are shared with TRBD1. What was sequenced was naive T cells sorted from blood. The origin of this receptor is a man aged 18-30 years in good health. The CDR3 spells CASSLSPGTGGVAFF. In DNA, the CDR3 is TGTGCCAGCAGTTTAAGCCCCGGGACAGGGGGCGTAGCTTTCTTT.